This T cell receptor beta chain was identified in a study of T cell changes during pregnancy in multiple sclerosis. CDR1 SGHKS and CDR2 YYEKEE come from the germline V gene (reference sequence). CDR3 length: 15 amino acids. V lost 1 base to trimming and J lost 4 bases; unmatched junction nucleotides: 7. Assay: immunoSEQ multiplex PCR; the TCRdb copy retains only in-frame clones and omits some. The sample has roughly 40,000 clones, about 92% seen once; the top ten hold approximately 12%. Source: CD8+ T cells from peripheral blood mononuclear cells, taken in the first trimester of pregnancy. The origin of this receptor is a female donor with multiple sclerosis, enrolled in a pregnancy study. The rearrangement uses TRBV5-5 and TRBJ1-2, with TRBD1 matching over 7 bases. CDR3 sequence reads: CASSLSGDSIYGYTF. The CDR3 nucleotides are TGTGCCAGCAGCTTGTCAGGGGACAGTATCTATGGCTACACCTTC.